These 32 T cell receptor beta chains came from one sample sequenced in a study of blood T cell repertoires in COVID-19. The method was immunoSEQ multiplex PCR; TCRdb's version includes in-frame clones alone and lacks a portion of them. The sample includes approximately 300,000 clones, under 90% of them seen just once. Sequencing was carried out using PBMCs or T cells enriched from blood (not recorded which). The origin of the receptors is a woman aged 30 to 39 who had recovered from COVID-19.

The rearrangement uses TRBV27 and TRBJ2-5, with 7 bases that match TRBD2. CDR1 and CDR2 (germline): MNHEY, SMNVEV (reference sequence). V was clipped by 6 bases and J by 2 bases; unmatched bases: 18. The CDR3 extends over 18 amino acids. The chain's CDR3 is CASSSTWASGTKQETQYF. The DNA for the CDR3 is TGTGCCAGCAGCTCGACTTGGGCTAGCGGAACTAAACAAGAGACCCAGTACTTC.

The rearrangement links TRBV3-1 (or the pseudogene TRBV3-2) to TRBJ2-7; D is perhaps TRBD2 (6 bases). The V end lost 1 base, the J end lost 4 bases, and 11 bases lay between the germline ends. In germline, CDR1 is LGHDT, CDR2 YNNKEL (reference sequence). This CDR3 is 14 amino acids long. The CDR3 here is CASSQGLGLYEQYF. The DNA of the CDR3 is TGTGCCAGCAGCCAAGGACTAGGTTTATACGAGCAGTACTTC.

This chain joins TRBV10-3 and TRBJ2-7, with D possibly being TRBD1 (6 bases). Germline assignment: CDR1 ENHRY and CDR2 SYGVKD. The CDR3 loop spans 17 amino acids. Trimming cost V 1 base and J 6 bases, with 22 bases left between them. The CDR3 nucleotides are TGTGCCATCAGTGAGTTCGATCAACAGGGTCCTGAGGTCGAGCAGTACTTC. This codes for CAISEFDQQGPEVEQYF.

The chain joins TRBV10-3 to TRBJ2-1; TRBD1 matches at 9 bases. The CDR3 runs 15 residues. Trimming removed 4 bases from V and 8 bases from J; junction bases left unmatched: 9. Germline values: CDR1 ENHRY, CDR2 SYGVKD. Here the CDR3 DNA reads TGTGCCATCAGTGGCCCTCGACAGGGGGGTCATGAGCAGTTCTTC. As protein: CAISGPRQGGHEQFF.

This clone was counted once. Distinct nucleotide sequences in the sample also encode this CDR3. This sequence joins TRBV6-5 and TRBJ2-7, with 11 positions matching TRBD2. Germline CDR1 is MNHEY and CDR2 is SVGAGI. Trimming took 2 bases from V and 0 from J; bases not matched to a gene: 0. This CDR3 has 15 amino acids. CDR3 bases: TGTGCCAGCAGTTACGGGACTAGCGGCTCCTACGAGCAGTACTTC. Translated: CASSYGTSGSYEQYF.

This chain uses TRBV29-1 with TRBJ2-3, with TRBD2 matching 7 bases. This CDR3 is built from 15 residues. V dropped 6 bases and J dropped 2; count of bases not matched to a gene: 11. Per germline, CDR1 SQVTM and CDR2 ANQGSEA. CDR3 sequence: CSVSRTAGVTDTQYF. The CDR3 DNA sequence: TGCAGCGTCTCACGGACGGCGGGGGTCACAGATACGCAGTATTTT.

This chain uses TRBV19 with TRBJ1-1; D may be TRBD1 (6 bases). This CDR3 contains 15 residues. V lost 10 bases, J lost 1 base, and 19 bases lay in between. CDR1 and CDR2 (germline): LNHDA, SQIVND (reference sequence). For the CDR3, the DNA is TGTGCCACCACGCACTTTGGGGGCCCGAACACTGAAGCTTTCTTT. Amino acid sequence: CATTHFGGPNTEAFF.

The gene calls are TRBV18 and TRBJ2-1; 9 bases map to TRBD1. The germline V gene has CDR1 KGHSH and CDR2 LQKENI. There are 16 residues in the CDR3. The ends lost 9 bases at V and 1 base at J; junction bases unmatched: 10. As DNA, the CDR3 is TGTGCCAGTGGTAATTACAGGGGGCCATCCTACAATGAGCAGTTCTTC. It yields the protein CASGNYRGPSYNEQFF.

A single count supports this clone. The chain couples TRBV9 to TRBJ2-7; weak D call: TRBD2 (6 bases). CDR3 length: 14 residues. Germline CDR1 and CDR2: SGDLS and YYNGEE. The V and J ends lost 2 bases and 6 bases respectively, with 15 bases between them. CDR3 in amino acids: CASSVGGGLSEQYF. CDR3 DNA: TGTGCCAGCAGCGTGGGGGGAGGTCTGAGCGAGCAGTACTTC.

The chain employs TRBV7-2 and TRBJ1-1, with D possibly TRBD1 on 6 matching bases. CDR1 is SGHTA, CDR2 FQGNSA, per germline. The length of the CDR3 is 15 residues. The V gene lost 7 bases and the J gene lost 4 bases, with 19 bases spanning the gap. The CDR3 reads CASTELGGLSTEAFF. CDR3 bases: TGTGCCAGCACCGAACTGGGGGGGCTAAGCACTGAAGCTTTCTTT.

This clone has more than one count but fewer than ten. The genes are TRBV19 and TRBJ1-2, with unresolved D. This CDR3 region has 13 residues. Germline CDR1 reads LNHDA; CDR2 reads SQIVND (reference sequence). The V and J ends lost 9 bases and 4 bases respectively, with 15 bases between them. The CDR3 reads CASRLNLGYGYTF. The DNA of the CDR3 is TGTGCCAGCAGACTCAATTTAGGCTATGGCTACACCTTC. Combining the CDR3 with reference TRBV19 and TRBJ1-2 gives the whole variable domain DGGITQSPKYLFRKEGQNVTLSCEQNLNHDAMYWYRQDPGQGLRLIYYSQIVNDFQKGDIAEGYSVSREKKESFPLTVTSAQKNPTAFYLCASRLNLGYGYTFGSGTRLTVV.

This clone has just one count. This chain connects TRBV28 to TRBJ2-7, with a tentative D call TRBD1 (5 bases). CDR1 and CDR2 from the germline V gene are MDHEN and SYDVKM. Deletions cut 10 bases from V and 0 bases from J, with 19 bases between. The CDR3 runs 15 residues. The CDR3 spells CATLEQVWGSYEQYF. The CDR3 bases are TGTGCCACCCTAGAACAGGTTTGGGGCTCCTACGAGCAGTACTTC.

This chain connects TRBV19 to TRBJ1-5, with D tentatively TRBD1 (6 bases). Trimming cost V 3 bases and J 6 bases, with 15 bases left between them. The CDR3 has 15 amino acids. The germline CDR1 and CDR2 sequences are LNHDA and SQIVND (reference sequence). This CDR3 is CASSMGAGEFQPQHF. Written as DNA, the CDR3 is TGTGCCAGTAGTATGGGCGCAGGGGAGTTTCAGCCCCAGCATTTT.

This chain uses TRBV27 with TRBJ2-5, with 13 bases matching TRBD2. Germline CDR1 is MNHEY and CDR2 is SMNVEV (reference sequence). The CDR3 is 16 amino acids. V shed 5 bases, J shed 3 bases, and the junction held 6 bases outside the gene matches. The CDR3 DNA follows: TGTGCCAGCAGTGGTACGGGACTAGCGGGAAAAGAGACCCAGTACTTC. Translated: CASSGTGLAGKETQYF.

The chain links TRBV6-5 to TRBJ1-1; D remains ambiguous. From germline, CDR1 is MNHEY and CDR2 SVGAGI. Trimming took 2 bases from V and 1 from J, leaving 8 bases between them. The CDR3 spans 14 residues. The CDR3 sequence: CASSYRDSNTEAFF. The CDR3 DNA is TGTGCCAGCAGTTACCGGGATTCGAACACTGAAGCTTTCTTT.

This chain links TRBV28 with TRBJ2-7; D is unclear. CDR1 is MDHEN and CDR2 is SYDVKM in the germline V gene. The CDR3 runs to 12 residues. Deletions cut 6 bases from V and 9 bases from J, with 15 bases between. The CDR3, as DNA: TGTGCCAGCAGCTCGCCTCACACACGGCAGTACTTC. The encoded protein is CASSSPHTRQYF.

The chain's CDR3 is CASSQAGDDPLATGEQFF. The CDR3 DNA reads as TGTGCCAGCAGCCAAGCGGGGGATGACCCGCTAGCGACGGGTGAGCAGTTCTTC. The chain is built from TRBV3-1 (or the pseudogene TRBV3-2) and TRBJ2-1; the D gene is possibly TRBD2 (6 bases). The CDR3 runs to 18 residues. Trimming stripped 1 base from V and 9 bases from J, with 25 bases between. The germline CDR1 and CDR2 sequences are LGHDT and YNNKEL (reference sequence).

In DNA, the CDR3 is TGTGCCAGTAGTCATGCGGGGGGAGAGCAGTACTTC. This encodes CASSHAGGEQYF. V and J are TRBV19 and TRBJ2-7; TRBD2 aligns across 8 bases. The CDR3 is 12 residues long. Trimming at V came to 5 bases and at J to 7 bases, leaving 4 bases not matched to a gene. Germline CDR1 reads LNHDA; CDR2 reads SQIVND (reference sequence).

The V gene is TRBV5-8, the J gene TRBJ2-3, with 8 bases identical to TRBD2. CDR1 SGHTS and CDR2 YDEGEE come from the germline V gene. J gave up 1 base and V 0 bases, and 7 bases lay outside the gene matches. The CDR3 is 17 amino acids. DNA for the CDR3: TGTGCCAGCAGCTTGGAGTTAGCGGGATATGGCACAGATACGCAGTATTTT. Its protein product is CASSLELAGYGTDTQYF.

In this sample, this clone turned up once. J is TRBJ1-1 and V is TRBV6-5, with D unresolved. Deletions cut 6 bases from V and 0 bases from J, with 11 bases between. The CDR3 covers 14 residues. CDR1 MNHEY and CDR2 SVGAGI come from the germline V gene. CDR3 loop: CASSPATMNTEAFF. CDR3 bases: TGTGCCAGCAGCCCAGCGACCATGAACACTGAAGCTTTCTTT.

The genes are TRBV27 and TRBJ2-5, with a possible D match to TRBD2 (5 bases). Germline values: CDR1 MNHEY, CDR2 SMNVEV (reference sequence). Trimming shortened V by 6 bases and J by 5 bases, and 16 bases separated the two germline ends. This CDR3 is 14 amino acids long. The CDR3, as DNA: TGTGCCAGCAGATCACCCGGGGAACTGGAGACCCAGTACTTC. Residues: CASRSPGELETQYF.

V gene TRBV27 combines with J gene TRBJ2-3; a possible D gene is TRBD2 (6 bases). V was clipped by 5 bases and J by 6 bases, with 9 bases between them. Germline CDR1 MNHEY, CDR2 SMNVEV (reference sequence). There are 12 residues in the CDR3. CDR3 DNA sequence: TGTGCCAGCAGTACGGGAGCTGATACGCAGTATTTT. It translates to CASSTGADTQYF.

V gene TRBV18 combines with J gene TRBJ2-2, with 13 positions matching TRBD2. Germline V gene data show CDR1 as KGHSH and CDR2 as LQKENI. After removal of 3 bases from V and 1 base from J, the junction contained 5 bases not matched to a gene. The CDR3 totals 18 residues. For the CDR3, the DNA is TGTGCCAGCTCACCGATAGGACTAGCGGGAGAGAACACCGGGGAGCTGTTTTTT. Amino acids: CASSPIGLAGENTGELFF.

The chain employs TRBV28 and TRBJ2-2, with 10 bases that match TRBD2. There are 17 residues in the CDR3. The V and J ends lost 5 bases and 6 bases, in that order; junction bases with no gene match: 12. Germline V gives CDR1 MDHEN, CDR2 SYDVKM. CDR3 sequence (DNA): TGTGCCAGCAGTCCGGCTAGCGGGAGTTTTACCCCCGGGGAGCTGTTTTTT. Translation gives CASSPASGSFTPGELFF.

V gene TRBV6-5 combines with J gene TRBJ2-7, with 13 bases identical to TRBD2. Trimming took 4 bases from V and 4 from J; bases not matched to a gene: 7. The CDR3 has 16 amino acids. Germline V gene lookup returns CDR1 MNHEY and CDR2 SVGAGI. The CDR3 nucleotides are TGTGCCAGCAGTTTGACTACTAGCGGGAGGGAATACGAGCAGTACTTC. Its protein product is CASSLTTSGREYEQYF.

The genes are TRBV18 and TRBJ1-2; 8 nucleotides match TRBD1. Germline assignment: CDR1 KGHSH and CDR2 LQKENI. The CDR3 is made up of 21 amino acids. The trim removed 1 base at V and 2 bases at J, leaving 21 bases unmatched. The CDR3 DNA is TGTGCCAGCTCACCACGGGGCTCGGCGACGGGACAGGATAGACGCAACTATGGCTACACCTTC. Its protein is CASSPRGSATGQDRRNYGYTF.

CDR3 in DNA: TGTGCCAGCAGCCCTACAGGACTAGCGAATTACGAGCAGTACTTC. Amino acid sequence: CASSPTGLANYEQYF. J is TRBJ2-7 and V is TRBV5-6, with 9 bases identical to TRBD2. Germline assignment: CDR1 SGHDT and CDR2 YYEEEE. V shed 4 bases, J shed 4 bases, and the junction held 9 bases outside the gene matches. The CDR3 spans 15 residues.

This rearrangement joins TRBV11-2 to TRBJ1-1; 9 nucleotides match TRBD1. Germline CDR1 reads SGHAT; CDR2 reads FQNNGV. The V and J ends lost 2 bases and 1 base, in that order; junction bases with no gene match: 2. This CDR3 is 15 amino acids long. The chain's CDR3 is CASSLWDRENTEAFF. The CDR3 DNA reads TGTGCCAGCAGCTTATGGGACAGGGAGAACACTGAAGCTTTCTTT.

The chain joins TRBV6-2 or TRBV6-3 to TRBJ1-1; no clear D. CDR1 is MNHEY and CDR2 is SVGEGT in the germline V gene. V was shortened by 4 bases and J by 1 base, with 4 bases between the two germline ends. This CDR3 has 12 amino acids. CDR3 residues: CASSLRNTEAFF. The CDR3 region has the DNA TGTGCCAGCAGTTTGAGGAACACTGAAGCTTTCTTT.

This clone was found a few times. The rearrangement uses TRBV5-6 and TRBJ2-7; 8 bases are a match to TRBD1. Looked up from germline, CDR1 is SGHDT and CDR2 is YYEEEE. The CDR3 runs to 16 residues. J was trimmed by 0 bases and V by 1 base; bases with no gene match: 6. The CDR3 DNA is TGTGCCAGCAGCTTGTCGGGACAGGCGATCTCCTACGAGCAGTACTTC. This gives the protein CASSLSGQAISYEQYF.

This clone was counted a single time. The chain is built from TRBV18 and TRBJ2-7; a weak D match, TRBD1 (6 bases). Trimming removed 3 bases from V and 6 bases from J, with 12 bases in between. CDR1 and CDR2 from the germline V gene are KGHSH and LQKENI. This CDR3 has 13 residues. CDR3 in DNA: TGTGCCAGCTCACCGATCCTCAGGGGCGAGCAGTACTTC. It translates to CASSPILRGEQYF.

The chain employs TRBV18 and TRBJ2-2, with a weak D call TRBD1 (6 bases). Germline V lookup: CDR1 KGHSH, CDR2 LQKENI. V was shortened by 3 bases and J by 4 bases, with 15 bases between the two germline ends. The CDR3 spans 16 residues. The CDR3 loop is CASSPPSDRLTGELFF. In DNA, the CDR3 is TGTGCCAGCTCACCCCCGTCGGACAGACTCACCGGGGAGCTGTTTTTT.